In this sample, the clone carrying this T cell receptor beta chain turned up many times. Its antigen is undetermined. The CDR3 spans 15 residues. Germline V gene lookup returns CDR1 MNHEY and CDR2 SVGAGI. V shed 6 bases and J 4 bases; nucleotides not matched to a gene: 10. Attachment of unique molecular identifiers to individual cDNA molecules was performed in the library. Original data processing: Sample TCR totals centred on a median of around 96,000, ranging about 20,000 to 750,000. TCRdb independently ran MiXCR on the reads; one entry per CDR3 protein. TCRdb's processing, not the authors', yielded these V and J calls. The data hold 100,000 to 150,000 distinct CDR3 sequences, with approximately 9.3% observed a single time. Extraction of total RNA was performed on unfractionated whole blood. This specimen belongs to a study of human T cells and chemical hapten exposure. Study background: TCR yields differed between samples (mainly from small differences in pooled library volume). Points from the study as a whole: TCRs at a frequency above 1 in 1000 stayed unchanged with DPC sensitization.

The chain combines TRBV6-5 with TRBJ2-3; 7 bases are shared with TRBD2. Sequencing was performed on whole blood. The TCR comes from a human donor in good health. Some clones in this sample may be carry-over from other donors' samples. The CDR3 reads CASSPLTSIADTQYF. The CDR3 nucleotides read TGTGCCAGCAGCCCTCTGACTAGCATCGCAGATACGCAGTATTTT.